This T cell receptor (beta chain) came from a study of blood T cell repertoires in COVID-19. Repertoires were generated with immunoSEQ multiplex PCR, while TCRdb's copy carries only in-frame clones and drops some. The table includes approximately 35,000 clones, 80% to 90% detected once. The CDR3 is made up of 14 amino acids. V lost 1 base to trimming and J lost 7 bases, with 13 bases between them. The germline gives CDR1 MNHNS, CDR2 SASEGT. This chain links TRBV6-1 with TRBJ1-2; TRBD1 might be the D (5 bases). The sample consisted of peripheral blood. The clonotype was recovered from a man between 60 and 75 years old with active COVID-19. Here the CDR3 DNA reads TGTGCCAGCAGTGAAGAGGGAGGGGCCCTTGGCTACACCTTC. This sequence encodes CASSEEGGALGYTF.